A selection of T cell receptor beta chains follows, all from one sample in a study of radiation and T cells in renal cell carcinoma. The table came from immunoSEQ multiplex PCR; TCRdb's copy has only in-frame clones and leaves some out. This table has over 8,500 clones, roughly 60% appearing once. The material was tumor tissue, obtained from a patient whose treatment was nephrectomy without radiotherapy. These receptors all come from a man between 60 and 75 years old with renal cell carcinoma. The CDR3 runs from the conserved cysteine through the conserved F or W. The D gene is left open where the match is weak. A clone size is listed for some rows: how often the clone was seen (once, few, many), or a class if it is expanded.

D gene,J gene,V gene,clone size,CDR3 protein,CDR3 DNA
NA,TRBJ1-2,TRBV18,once,CASSSAGSGYTF,TGTGCCAGCTCATCGGCAGGGAGTGGCTACACCTTC
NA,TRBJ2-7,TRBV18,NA,CASSRDGGSSYEQYF,TGTGCCAGCTCACGGGACGGAGGCTCTTCCTACGAGCAGTACTTC
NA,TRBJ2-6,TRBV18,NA,CASSPGGQTNTGANVLTF,TGTGCCAGCTCACCAGGGGGGCAGACGAATACTGGGGCCAACGTCCTGACTTTC
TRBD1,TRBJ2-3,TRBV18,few,CASSPSRQGKTDTQYF,TGTGCCAGCTCACCATCCCGACAGGGGAAAACAGATACGCAGTATTTT
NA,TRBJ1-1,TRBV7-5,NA,CASSLGQMNTEAFF,TGTGCCAGCAGCTTGGGGCAGATGAACACTGAAGCTTTCTTT
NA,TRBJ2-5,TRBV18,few,CASSPDLIRVGETQYF,TGTGCCAGCTCACCGGATTTAATCAGGGTGGGGGAGACCCAGTACTTC
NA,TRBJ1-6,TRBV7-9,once,CASSTIQGSSLHF,TGTGCCAGCAGCACAATACAGGGCTCTTCCCTCCACTTT
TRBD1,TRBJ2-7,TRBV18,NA,CASSASGTGGNEQYF,TGTGCCAGCTCAGCGTCCGGGACAGGGGGGAACGAGCAGTACTTC
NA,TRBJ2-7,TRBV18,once,CASSPGQSYEQYF,TGTGCCAGCTCACCCGGACAGTCCTACGAGCAGTACTTC
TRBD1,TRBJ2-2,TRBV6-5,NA,CASGVLLRGPGELFF,TGTGCCAGCGGTGTTTTGCTCAGGGGGCCCGGGGAGCTGTTTTTT
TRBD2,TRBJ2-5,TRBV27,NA,CASSSTSAGGVTQYF,TGTGCCAGCAGTTCAACCTCCGCGGGGGGGGTGACCCAGTACTTC
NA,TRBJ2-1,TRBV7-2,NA,CASSLNHRGGPFKQFF,TGTGCCAGCAGCCTCAACCACAGGGGAGGGCCTTTTAAGCAGTTCTTC
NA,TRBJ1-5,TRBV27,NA,CASSLRGIHQPQHF,TGTGCCAGCAGTTTACGGGGAATCCATCAGCCCCAGCATTTT
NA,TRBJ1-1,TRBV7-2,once,CASSPQGHLNTEAFF,TGTGCCAGCAGCCCCCAGGGACATCTGAACACTGAAGCTTTCTTT
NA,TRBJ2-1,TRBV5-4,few,CASSLAGVAEQFF,TGTGCCAGCAGCTTGGCCGGGGTAGCGGAGCAGTTCTTC
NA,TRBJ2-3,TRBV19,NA,CASSIPNGMADTQYF,TGTGCCAGTAGTATTCCTAACGGGATGGCAGATACGCAGTATTTT
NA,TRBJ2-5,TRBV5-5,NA,CASSTDAWEETQYF,TGTGCCAGCAGCACGGACGCTTGGGAAGAGACCCAGTACTTC
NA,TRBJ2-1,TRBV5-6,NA,CASSSYGGNEQFF,TGTGCCAGCAGCTCGTATGGGGGGAATGAGCAGTTCTTC
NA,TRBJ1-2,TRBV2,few,CASVKGEVDGYTF,TGTGCCAGCGTTAAGGGGGAGGTCGATGGCTACACCTTC
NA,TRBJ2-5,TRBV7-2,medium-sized,CASSLKGIRETQYF,TGTGCCAGCAGCTTAAAAGGAATTAGGGAGACCCAGTACTTC
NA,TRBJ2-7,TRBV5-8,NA,CASSLGWRAVPYEQYF,TGTGCCAGCAGCTTGGGTTGGCGGGCCGTTCCCTACGAGCAGTACTTC
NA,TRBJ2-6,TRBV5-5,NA,CASSWTSNVLTF,TGTGCCAGCAGCTGGACAAGCAACGTCCTGACTTTC
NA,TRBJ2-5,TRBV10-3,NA,CAISDRQAETQYF,TGTGCCATCAGCGATCGACAGGCAGAGACCCAGTACTTC
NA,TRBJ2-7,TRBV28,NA,CASSLARDVYEQYF,TGTGCCAGCAGTTTAGCGAGGGACGTCTACGAGCAGTACTTC
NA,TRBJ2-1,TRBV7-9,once,CASSQSPGPDYNEQFF,TGTGCCAGCAGCCAATCTCCCGGTCCTGATTACAATGAGCAGTTCTTC
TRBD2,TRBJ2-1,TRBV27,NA,CASSLASGGLAGVNEQFF,TGTGCCAGCAGTTTGGCGTCCGGGGGACTAGCGGGAGTCAATGAGCAGTTCTTC
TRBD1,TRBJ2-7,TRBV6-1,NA,CASSEGQGTGQYF,TGTGCCAGCAGTGAAGGACAGGGAACTGGGCAGTACTTC
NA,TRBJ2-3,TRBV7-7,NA,CASSPDLGQGTDTQYF,TGTGCCAGCAGCCCGGACCTGGGTCAGGGCACAGATACGCAGTATTTT
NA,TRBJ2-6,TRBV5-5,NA,CASSLVSQGSGSGANVLTF,TGTGCCAGCAGCTTGGTCTCCCAGGGCAGTGGTTCCGGGGCCAACGTCCTGACTTTC
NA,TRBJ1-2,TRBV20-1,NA,CSASTQSSYTF,TGCAGTGCTAGTACTCAGAGTAGCTACACCTTC
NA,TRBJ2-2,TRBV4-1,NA,CASSGTVRANTGELFF,TGCGCCAGCAGCGGAACTGTACGAGCGAACACCGGGGAGCTGTTTTTT
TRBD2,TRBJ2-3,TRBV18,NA,CASSTRTSGGTDTQYF,TGTGCCAGCTCAACAAGGACTAGCGGGGGAACAGATACGCAGTATTTT
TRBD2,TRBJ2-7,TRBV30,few,CAWGEAGGPYEQYF,TGTGCCTGGGGGGAAGCGGGAGGGCCTTACGAGCAGTACTTC
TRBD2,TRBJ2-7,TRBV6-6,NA,CASSSLAGDFYEQYF,TGTGCCAGCAGCTCCCTAGCGGGGGACTTCTACGAGCAGTACTTC
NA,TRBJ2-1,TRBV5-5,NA,CASSFRNEQFF,TGTGCCAGCAGCTTCAGGAATGAGCAGTTCTTC
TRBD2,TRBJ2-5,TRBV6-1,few,CASSEGISGGQETQYF,TGTGCCAGCAGTGAAGGCATAAGCGGGGGCCAAGAGACCCAGTACTTC
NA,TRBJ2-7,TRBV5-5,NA,CASSLITGPYEQYF,TGTGCCAGCAGCTTAATCACAGGGCCCTACGAGCAGTACTTC
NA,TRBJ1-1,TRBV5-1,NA,CASSPYWMNTEAFF,TGCGCCAGCAGCCCTTACTGGATGAACACTGAAGCTTTCTTT
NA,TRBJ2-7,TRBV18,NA,CASSREVTYEQYF,TGTGCCAGCTCACGGGAAGTAACCTACGAGCAGTACTTC
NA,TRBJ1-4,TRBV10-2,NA,CASSDPTATNEKLFF,TGCGCCAGCAGTGACCCGACAGCAACTAATGAAAAACTGTTTTTT
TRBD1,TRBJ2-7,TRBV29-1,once,CSVEGLFGTDSYEQYF,TGCAGCGTTGAAGGATTGTTCGGGACAGACTCCTACGAGCAGTACTTC
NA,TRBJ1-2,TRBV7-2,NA,CASSSQGPLGGYTF,TGTGCCAGCAGTTCGCAGGGGCCCCTTGGTGGCTACACCTTC
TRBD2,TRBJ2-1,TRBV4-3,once,CASSQDRLLADNEQFF,TGCGCCAGCAGCCAAGATCGTTTGCTAGCGGACAATGAGCAGTTCTTC
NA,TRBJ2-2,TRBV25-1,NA,CASTPSAQVGSGELFF,TGTGCCAGCACTCCCAGTGCACAGGTGGGGTCCGGGGAGCTGTTTTTT
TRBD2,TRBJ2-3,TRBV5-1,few,CASSLARVAGSTDTQYF,TGCGCCAGCAGCCTGGCGAGGGTAGCGGGGAGCACAGATACGCAGTATTTT
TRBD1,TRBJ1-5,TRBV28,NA,CASSLGSEQGLPNQPQHF,TGTGCCAGCAGTTTAGGTTCGGAACAGGGGCTACCCAATCAGCCCCAGCATTTT
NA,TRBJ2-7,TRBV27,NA,CASSTSDGLGEQYF,TGTGCCAGCAGCACTTCCGACGGCCTTGGGGAGCAGTACTTC
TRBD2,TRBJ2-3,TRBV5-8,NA,CASGGSTDTQYF,TGTGCCTCGGGGGGAAGCACAGATACGCAGTATTTT